Below are 22 T cell receptor beta chains sequenced from a single sample in a study of shared clonotypes between healthy human individuals. Terminally differentiated effector memory CD45RA+ cells were excluded by CCR7 positive selection of CD45RO-negative cells. The table came from immunoSEQ multiplex PCR; TCRdb's copy has only in-frame clones and leaves some out. The sample holds millions of clones; roughly 94% are singletons and the top ten take about 1.1%. The sample taken for sequencing was naive CD8+ T cells sorted from blood. The receptor set was obtained from a man in his late teens or twenties in good health.

This clone has just one count. The chain joins TRBV11-2 to TRBJ2-7; TRBD2 might be the D (5 bases). The V end was cut by 6 bases, the J end by 11 bases, with 17 bases between. The germline CDR1 and CDR2 sequences are SGHAT and FQNNGV. This CDR3 is built from 12 residues. The chain's CDR3 is CASRDLEGRKYF. The CDR3 nucleotides read TGTGCCAGCAGAGACCTCGAGGGTCGGAAGTACTTC.

A note on this clone: This CDR3 is also generated by other DNA sequences in the sample. This chain joins TRBV18 and TRBJ2-2, with D uncertain. The CDR3 is 11 residues long. Germline CDR1 and CDR2: KGHSH and LQKENI. V lost 3 bases, J lost 6 bases, and 2 bases lay in between. CDR3 in amino acids: CASSPSGELFF. The CDR3 nucleotides read TGTGCCAGCTCACCCTCCGGGGAGCTGTTTTTT.

This chain joins TRBV28 and TRBJ2-7; TRBD1 matches 9 bases. The CDR3 totals 13 residues. V shed 5 bases and J 7 bases; nucleotides not matched to a gene: 6. CDR1 and CDR2 from the germline V gene are MDHEN and SYDVKM. This CDR3 is CASSPQGAEEQYF. CDR3 in DNA: TGTGCCAGCAGTCCACAGGGGGCTGAGGAGCAGTACTTC.

The V and J genes are TRBV5-4 and TRBJ2-5; tentative D call: TRBD2 (5 bases). The CDR3 loop spans 16 amino acids. Germline V gene sequence: CDR1 SGHNT, CDR2 YYREEE (reference sequence). The V end was cut by 3 bases, the J end by 0 bases, with 15 bases between. Here the CDR3 reads CASSSRSGAYQETQYF. The DNA of the CDR3 is TGTGCCAGCAGCTCCCGGAGCGGAGCGTACCAAGAGACCCAGTACTTC. Supplemented by reference TRBV5-4 and TRBJ2-5, the full variable domain reads ETGVTQSPTHLIKTRGQQVTLRCSSQSGHNTVSWYQQALGQGPQFIFQYYREEENGRGNFPPRFSGLQFPNYSSELNVNALELDDSALYLCASSSRSGAYQETQYFGPGTRLLVL.

The chain carries TRBV23-1 and TRBJ2-1, with TRBD2 matching over 9 bases. TRBV23-1 is given ORF status, its function remaining uncertain. Trimming removed 1 base from V and 5 bases from J; junction bases left unmatched: 3. This CDR3 has 15 amino acids. The CDR3 bases are TGCGCCAGCAGTCAATTCGCGGGAGGGAACAATGAGCAGTTCTTC. Residues: CASSQFAGGNNEQFF.

A remark on this clone: Other DNA sequences in this sample translate to the same CDR3. The chain employs TRBV6-5 and TRBJ2-3, with D perhaps matching TRBD2 (5 bases). Germline V gene sequence: CDR1 MNHEY, CDR2 SVGAGI. The length of the CDR3 is 14 residues. Trimming left V 0 bases short and J 4 bases short, with 8 bases between. The DNA for the CDR3 is TGTGCCAGCAGTTACTCGCTAGCAGCAGATACGCAGTATTTT. Translation gives CASSYSLAADTQYF.

This chain connects TRBV4-2 to TRBJ2-5; D unresolved. The germline gives CDR1 LGHNA, CDR2 YNFKEQ. The CDR3 sequence is 16 residues long. V lost 2 bases and J 5 bases, leaving 18 bases between the germline ends. This CDR3 reads CASSQTAPLLWETQYF. The CDR3 DNA follows: TGTGCCAGCAGCCAAACCGCACCTTTACTCTGGGAGACCCAGTACTTC.

This clone has only one observation. The same CDR3 can be traced to other DNA sequences in this sample. The V gene is TRBV5-4, the J gene TRBJ1-1; perhaps TRBD1 as D (6 bases). Germline lookup yields CDR1 SGHNT and CDR2 YYREEE (reference sequence). The CDR3 has 12 residues. V was shortened by 2 bases and J by 5 bases, with 7 bases between the two germline ends. CDR3 in DNA: TGTGCCAGCAGCTTTCAGGGGACTGAAGCTTTCTTT. The encoded protein is CASSFQGTEAFF.

This chain links TRBV27 with TRBJ1-6; D possibly corresponds to TRBD1 (5 bases). Germline V gene sequence: CDR1 MNHEY, CDR2 SMNVEV (reference sequence). The CDR3 loop spans 17 amino acids. V was shortened by 4 bases and J by 5 bases, with 18 bases between the two germline ends. The DNA of the CDR3 is TGTGCCAGCAGTTCTGGCGGATGGGGGTCCCATAATTCACCCCTCCACTTT. This gives the protein CASSSGGWGSHNSPLHF.

The chain employs TRBV7-9 and TRBJ1-2; possible D gene TRBD1, 5 bases. The CDR3 consists of 14 residues. Germline CDR1 SEHNR, CDR2 FQNEAQ (reference sequence). The germline V and J ends were trimmed by 1 base and 5 bases, with 11 bases remaining between them. CDR3: CASSLVQGKYGYTF. The CDR3 DNA sequence: TGTGCCAGCAGCTTAGTGCAGGGAAAATATGGCTACACCTTC.

The rearrangement uses TRBV14 and TRBJ2-1, with 9 bases aligning to TRBD1. In germline, CDR1 is SGHDN, CDR2 FVKESK. Trimming cost V 4 bases and J 5 bases; bases outside gene matches: 9. CDR3 size: 16 residues. CDR3 in amino acids: CASSLLPGQGHNEQFF. The CDR3 nucleotides read TGTGCCAGCAGCCTACTTCCGGGACAGGGCCACAATGAGCAGTTCTTC.

The CDR3 sequence is CASSFAGNGYTF. CDR3 DNA sequence: TGTGCCAGCAGCTTTGCTGGAAATGGCTACACCTTC. V gene TRBV5-5 combines with J gene TRBJ1-2; unclear D gene. V was clipped by 2 bases and J by 6 bases, with 8 bases between them. CDR3 length: 12 residues. Germline CDR1 is SGHKS and CDR2 is YYEKEE (reference sequence).

The chain links TRBV6-1 to TRBJ2-1, with D maybe TRBD2 (6 bases). Germline CDR1 is MNHNS and CDR2 is SASEGT. Trimming cost V 0 bases and J 4 bases, with 10 bases left between them. The length of the CDR3 is 15 residues. The CDR3 DNA is TGTGCCAGCAGTGAAGCCCGGGACTCGTACAATGAGCAGTTCTTC. Translating gives CASSEARDSYNEQFF.

The V call is TRBV27, the J call TRBJ2-2; 10 bases match TRBD1. V was pared by 5 bases and J by 5 bases, with 11 bases of the junction left unmatched. The CDR3 extends over 17 amino acids. The V gene's germline CDR1 is MNHEY and CDR2 SMNVEV (reference sequence). The DNA of the CDR3 is TGTGCCAGCAGTCCCGTGAGGACAGGGGGGATTACCGGGGAGCTGTTTTTT. This encodes CASSPVRTGGITGELFF.

The chain couples TRBV6-6 to TRBJ2-7; 7 nucleotides align to TRBD1. J was trimmed by 5 bases and V by 5 bases; bases with no gene match: 9. The CDR3 covers 14 residues. The V gene's germline CDR1 is MNHNY and CDR2 SVGAGI (reference sequence). The CDR3 spells CASSLQGVDNEQYF. The CDR3 DNA reads as TGTGCCAGCAGTCTCCAGGGGGTTGACAACGAGCAGTACTTC.

This clone is a singleton in its sample. Other DNA sequences in this specimen translate into the identical CDR3. The chain combines TRBV10-2 with TRBJ2-3, with 7 bases fitting TRBD2. The CDR3 is 14 residues long. Germline values: CDR1 WSHSY, CDR2 SAAADI. Trimming took 2 bases from V and 1 from J; bases not matched to a gene: 0. Here the CDR3 DNA reads TGCGCCAGCAGTGAGACTAGCGGCACAGATACGCAGTATTTT. Translating it yields CASSETSGTDTQYF.

The V gene is TRBV13, the J gene TRBJ1-2; 8 nucleotides match TRBD1. This CDR3 is 15 amino acids long. V lost 5 bases to trimming and J lost 4 bases; unmatched junction nucleotides: 9. Germline values: CDR1 PRHDT, CDR2 FYEKMQ (reference sequence). CDR3 sequence (DNA): TGTGCCAGCAGCGGTGGGACAGGCGCGTTCTATGGCTACACCTTC. Residues: CASSGGTGAFYGYTF.

The genes are TRBV30 and TRBJ2-3; the D gene is possibly TRBD1 (5 bases). The ends were cut back, 2 bases at V and 6 bases at J, with 15 bases in the middle. This CDR3 is 14 amino acids long. Germline-derived CDR1 and CDR2 are GTSNPN and SVGIG (reference sequence). Here the CDR3 DNA reads TGTGCCTGGAGTTTGCAGGGTTTAGGGGATACGCAGTATTTT. Its protein is CAWSLQGLGDTQYF.

In nucleotides, the CDR3 is TGTGCCAGCAGTTACTCTTCAGTCCAGCCCCAGCATTTT. The encoded protein is CASSYSSVQPQHF. The genes are TRBV6-6 and TRBJ1-5; D is unresolved. Germline-derived CDR1 and CDR2 are MNHNY and SVGAGI (reference sequence). V was shortened by 0 bases and J by 7 bases, with 7 bases between the two germline ends. The CDR3 contains 13 residues.

This chain connects TRBV27 to TRBJ1-5, with unresolved D. The V end lost 5 bases, the J end lost 3 bases, and 11 bases lay between the germline ends. Germline V gene sequence: CDR1 MNHEY, CDR2 SMNVEV (reference sequence). This CDR3 comprises 14 residues. CDR3 nucleotide sequence: TGTGCCAGCAGTCCCGGGAGTTTCAATCAGCCCCAGCATTTT. It yields the protein CASSPGSFNQPQHF.

The rearrangement joins TRBV2 to TRBJ2-5; 8 bases map to TRBD1. This CDR3 has 15 amino acids. Germline values: CDR1 SNHLY, CDR2 FYNNEI. V was pared by 2 bases and J by 2 bases, with 4 bases of the junction left unmatched. The DNA of the CDR3 is TGTGCCAGCAGTGAACGGAGACAGGGGCAAGAGACCCAGTACTTC. Amino acids: CASSERRQGQETQYF.

The chain joins TRBV2 to TRBJ2-2; no definite D call. This CDR3 comprises 13 residues. The V end was cut by 10 bases, the J end by 0 bases, with 9 bases between. Germline-derived CDR1 and CDR2 are SNHLY and FYNNEI. This CDR3 reads CATVASNTGELFF. The CDR3 bases are TGTGCCACGGTAGCCTCGAACACCGGGGAGCTGTTTTTT.